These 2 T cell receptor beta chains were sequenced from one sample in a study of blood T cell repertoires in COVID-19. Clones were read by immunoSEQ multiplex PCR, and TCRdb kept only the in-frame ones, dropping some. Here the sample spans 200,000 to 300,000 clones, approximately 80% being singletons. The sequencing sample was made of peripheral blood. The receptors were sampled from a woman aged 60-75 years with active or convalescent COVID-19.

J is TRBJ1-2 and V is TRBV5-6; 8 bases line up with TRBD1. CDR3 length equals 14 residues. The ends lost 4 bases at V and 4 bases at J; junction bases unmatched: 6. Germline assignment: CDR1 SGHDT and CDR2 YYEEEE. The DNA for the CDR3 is TGTGCCAGCAGCCCGACAGGGGTCCTCTATGGCTACACCTTC. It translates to CASSPTGVLYGYTF.

The CDR3 sequence is CASSPSGREQYF. As DNA, the CDR3 is TGTGCCAGCAGCCCTAGCGGTCGCGAGCAGTACTTC. The chain combines TRBV7-8 with TRBJ2-7; 7 bases are a match to TRBD2. Trimming cost V 5 bases and J 6 bases; bases outside gene matches: 4. CDR1 and CDR2 (germline): SGHVS, FQNEAQ. The CDR3 runs to 12 residues.